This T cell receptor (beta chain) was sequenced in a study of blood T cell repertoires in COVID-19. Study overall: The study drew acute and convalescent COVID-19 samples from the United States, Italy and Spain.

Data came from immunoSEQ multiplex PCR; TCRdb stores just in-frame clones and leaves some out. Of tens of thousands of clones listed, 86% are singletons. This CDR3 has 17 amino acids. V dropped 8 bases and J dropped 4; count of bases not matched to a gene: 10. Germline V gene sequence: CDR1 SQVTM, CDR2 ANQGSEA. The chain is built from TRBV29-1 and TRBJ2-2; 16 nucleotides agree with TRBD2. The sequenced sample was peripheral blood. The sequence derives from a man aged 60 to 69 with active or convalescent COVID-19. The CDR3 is CSTPGTSGGAVTGELFF. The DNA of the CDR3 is TGCAGCACTCCCGGGACTAGCGGGGGGGCGGTCACCGGGGAGCTGTTTTTT.